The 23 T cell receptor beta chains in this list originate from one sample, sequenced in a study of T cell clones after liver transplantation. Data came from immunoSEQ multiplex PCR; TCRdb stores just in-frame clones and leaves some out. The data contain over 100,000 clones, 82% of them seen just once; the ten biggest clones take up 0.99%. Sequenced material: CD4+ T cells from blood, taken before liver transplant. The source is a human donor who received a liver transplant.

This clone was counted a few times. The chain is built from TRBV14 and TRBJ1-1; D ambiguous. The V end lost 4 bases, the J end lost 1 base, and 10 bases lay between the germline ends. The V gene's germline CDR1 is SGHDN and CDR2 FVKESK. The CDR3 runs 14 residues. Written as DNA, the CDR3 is TGTGCCAGCAGCCCCCTCCGAGGGAACACTGAAGCTTTCTTT. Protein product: CASSPLRGNTEAFF.

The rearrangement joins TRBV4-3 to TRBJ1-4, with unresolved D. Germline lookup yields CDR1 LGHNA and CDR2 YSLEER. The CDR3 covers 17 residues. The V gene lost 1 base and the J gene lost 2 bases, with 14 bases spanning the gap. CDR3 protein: CASSQVPHSVTNEKLFF. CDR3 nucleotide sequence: TGCGCCAGCAGCCAAGTCCCGCACAGTGTTACTAATGAAAAACTGTTTTTT.

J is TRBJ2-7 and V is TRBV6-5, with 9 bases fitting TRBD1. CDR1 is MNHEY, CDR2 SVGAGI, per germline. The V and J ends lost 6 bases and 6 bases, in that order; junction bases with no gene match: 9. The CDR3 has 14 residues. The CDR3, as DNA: TGTGCCAGCAGCATCCCGGGACAGGGATCCGAGCAGTACTTC. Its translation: CASSIPGQGSEQYF.

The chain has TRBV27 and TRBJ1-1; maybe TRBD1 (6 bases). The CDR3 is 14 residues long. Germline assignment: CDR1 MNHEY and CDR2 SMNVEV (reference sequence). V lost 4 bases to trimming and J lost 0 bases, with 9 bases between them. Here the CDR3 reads CASSYGGLNTEAFF. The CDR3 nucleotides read TGTGCCAGCAGTTACGGGGGCCTGAACACTGAAGCTTTCTTT.

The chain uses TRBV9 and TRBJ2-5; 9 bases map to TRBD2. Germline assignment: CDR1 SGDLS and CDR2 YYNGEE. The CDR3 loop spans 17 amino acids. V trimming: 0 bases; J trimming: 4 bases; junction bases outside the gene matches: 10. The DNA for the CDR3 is TGTGCCAGCAGCGTAGGGGGCGGGAGGGCCCTCGGAGAGACCCAGTACTTC. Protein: CASSVGGGRALGETQYF.

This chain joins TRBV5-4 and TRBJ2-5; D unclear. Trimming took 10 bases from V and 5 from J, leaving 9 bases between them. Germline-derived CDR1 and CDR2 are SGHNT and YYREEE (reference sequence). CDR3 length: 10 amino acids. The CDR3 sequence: CASGWETQYF. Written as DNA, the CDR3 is TGTGCCTCCGGATGGGAGACCCAGTACTTC.

CDR3 amino acids: CASNYLDYGYTF. CDR3 nucleotides: TGTGCCAGTAACTACCTCGACTATGGCTACACCTTC. The chain is built from TRBV19 and TRBJ1-2; no definite D call. V was shortened by 7 bases and J by 3 bases, with 9 bases between the two germline ends. CDR3 length equals 12 residues. From germline, CDR1 is LNHDA and CDR2 SQIVND (reference sequence).

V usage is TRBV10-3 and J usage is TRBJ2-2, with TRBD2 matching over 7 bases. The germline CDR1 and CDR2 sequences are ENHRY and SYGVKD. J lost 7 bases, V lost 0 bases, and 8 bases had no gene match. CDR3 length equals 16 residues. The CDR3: CAISESSASSGGELFF. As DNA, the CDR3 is TGTGCCATCAGTGAGTCGTCGGCCTCTAGCGGCGGGGAGCTGTTTTTT.

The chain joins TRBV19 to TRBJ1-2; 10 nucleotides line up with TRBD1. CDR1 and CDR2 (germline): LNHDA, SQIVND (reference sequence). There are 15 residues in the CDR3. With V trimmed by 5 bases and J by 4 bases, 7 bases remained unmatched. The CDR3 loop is CASSVQGQGTYGYTF. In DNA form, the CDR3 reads TGTGCCAGTAGTGTGCAGGGACAGGGGACCTATGGCTACACCTTC.

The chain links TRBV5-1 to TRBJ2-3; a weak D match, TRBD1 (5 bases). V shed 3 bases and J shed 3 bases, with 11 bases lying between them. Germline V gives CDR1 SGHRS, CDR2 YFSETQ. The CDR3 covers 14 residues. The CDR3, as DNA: TGCGCCAGCAGCTATTCTACAGGAACAGATACGCAGTATTTT. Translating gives CASSYSTGTDTQYF. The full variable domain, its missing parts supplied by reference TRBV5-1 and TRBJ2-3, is KAGVTQTPRYLIKTRGQQVTLSCSPISGHRSVSWYQQTPGQGLQFLFEYFSETQRNKGNFPGRFSGRQFSNSRSEMNVSTLELGDSALYLCASSYSTGTDTQYFGPGTRLTVL.

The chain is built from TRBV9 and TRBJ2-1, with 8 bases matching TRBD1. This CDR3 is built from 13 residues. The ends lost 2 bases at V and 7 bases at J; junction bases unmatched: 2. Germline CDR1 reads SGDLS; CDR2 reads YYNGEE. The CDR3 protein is CASSVGTGNEQFF. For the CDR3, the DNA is TGTGCCAGCAGCGTCGGGACAGGAAATGAGCAGTTCTTC.

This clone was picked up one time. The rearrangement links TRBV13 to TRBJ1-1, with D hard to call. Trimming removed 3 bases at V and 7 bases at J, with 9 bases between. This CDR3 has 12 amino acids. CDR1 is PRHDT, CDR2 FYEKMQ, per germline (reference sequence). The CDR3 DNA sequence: TGTGCCAGCAGCTTGGTGAAGAATGAAGCTTTCTTT. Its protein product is CASSLVKNEAFF.

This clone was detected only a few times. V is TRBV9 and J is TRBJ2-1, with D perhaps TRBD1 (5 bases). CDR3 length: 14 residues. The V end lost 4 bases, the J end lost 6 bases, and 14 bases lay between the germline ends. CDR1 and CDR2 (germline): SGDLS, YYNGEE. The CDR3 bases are TGTGCCAGCAGCTTAGGGGCCTCTGTCAATGAGCAGTTCTTC. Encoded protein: CASSLGASVNEQFF.

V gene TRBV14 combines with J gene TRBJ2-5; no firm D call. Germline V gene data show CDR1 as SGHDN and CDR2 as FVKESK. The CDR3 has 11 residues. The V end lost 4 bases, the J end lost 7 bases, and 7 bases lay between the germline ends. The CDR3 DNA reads TGTGCCAGCAGCCGAGTTGGGACCCAGTACTTC. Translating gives CASSRVGTQYF.

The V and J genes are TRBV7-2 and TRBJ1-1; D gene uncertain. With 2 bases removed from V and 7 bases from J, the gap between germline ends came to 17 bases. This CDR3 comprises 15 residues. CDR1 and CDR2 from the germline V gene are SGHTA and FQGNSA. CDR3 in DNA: TGTGCCAGCAGCTTACCCGGACGTGATTTGGGTGAAGCTTTCTTT. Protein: CASSLPGRDLGEAFF.

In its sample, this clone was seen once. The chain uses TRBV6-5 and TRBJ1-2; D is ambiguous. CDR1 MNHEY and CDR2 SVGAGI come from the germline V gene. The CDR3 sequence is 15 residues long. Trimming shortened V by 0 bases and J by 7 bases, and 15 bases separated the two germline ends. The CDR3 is CASSYSRPGERGYTF. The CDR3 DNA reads TGTGCCAGCAGTTACTCGAGGCCTGGGGAACGTGGCTACACCTTC.

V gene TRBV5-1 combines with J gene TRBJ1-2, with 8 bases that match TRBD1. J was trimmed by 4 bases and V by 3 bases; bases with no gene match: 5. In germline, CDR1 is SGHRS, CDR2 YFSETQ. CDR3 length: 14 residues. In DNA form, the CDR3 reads TGCGCCAGCAGCTCGGACGGACAGGGCTATGGCTACACCTTC. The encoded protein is CASSSDGQGYGYTF.

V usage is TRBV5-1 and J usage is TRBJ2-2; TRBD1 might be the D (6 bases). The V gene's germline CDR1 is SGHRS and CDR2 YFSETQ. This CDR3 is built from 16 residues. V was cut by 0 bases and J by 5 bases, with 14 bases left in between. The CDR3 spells CASSLVGRGWTGELFF. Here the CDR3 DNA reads TGCGCCAGCAGCTTGGTAGGCAGGGGATGGACCGGGGAGCTGTTTTTT.

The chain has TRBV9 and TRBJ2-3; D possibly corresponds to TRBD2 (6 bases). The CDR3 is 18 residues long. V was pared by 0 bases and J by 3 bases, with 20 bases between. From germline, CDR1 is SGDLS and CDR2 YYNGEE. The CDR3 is CASSVGSGAPRGTDTQYF. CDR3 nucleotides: TGTGCCAGCAGCGTAGGGTCGGGAGCTCCCCGGGGGACAGATACGCAGTATTTT.

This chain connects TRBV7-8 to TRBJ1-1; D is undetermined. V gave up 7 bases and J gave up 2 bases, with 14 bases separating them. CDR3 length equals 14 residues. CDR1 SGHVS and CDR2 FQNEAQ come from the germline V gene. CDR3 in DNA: TGTGCCAGCAACGTATTGACACTTAACACTGAAGCTTTCTTT. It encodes CASNVLTLNTEAFF.

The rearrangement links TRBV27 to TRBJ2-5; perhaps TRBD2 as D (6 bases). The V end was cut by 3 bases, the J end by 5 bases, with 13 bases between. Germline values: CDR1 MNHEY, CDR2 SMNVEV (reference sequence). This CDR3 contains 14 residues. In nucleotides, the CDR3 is TGTGCCAGCAGTTTGATCGGGAGTGGTGAGACCCAGTACTTC. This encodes CASSLIGSGETQYF.

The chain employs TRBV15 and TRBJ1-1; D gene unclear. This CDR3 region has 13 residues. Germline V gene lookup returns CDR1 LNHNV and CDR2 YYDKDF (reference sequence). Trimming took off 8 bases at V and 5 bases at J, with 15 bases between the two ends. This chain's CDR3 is CATGRMGRTEAFF. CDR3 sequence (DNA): TGTGCCACCGGGAGGATGGGGAGGACTGAAGCTTTCTTT. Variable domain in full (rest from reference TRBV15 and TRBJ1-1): DAMVIQNPRYQVTQFGKPVTLSCSQTLNHNVMYWYQQKSSQAPKLLFHYYDKDFNNEADTPDNFQSRRPNTSFCFLDIRSPGLGDTAMYLCATGRMGRTEAFFGQGTRLTVV.

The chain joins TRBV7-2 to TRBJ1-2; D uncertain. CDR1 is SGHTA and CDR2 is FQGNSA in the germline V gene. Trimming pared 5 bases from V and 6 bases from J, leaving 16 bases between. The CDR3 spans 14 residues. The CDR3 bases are TGTGCCAGCAGCCTCGGGCGGGCTTTTGATGGCTACACCTTC. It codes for CASSLGRAFDGYTF.